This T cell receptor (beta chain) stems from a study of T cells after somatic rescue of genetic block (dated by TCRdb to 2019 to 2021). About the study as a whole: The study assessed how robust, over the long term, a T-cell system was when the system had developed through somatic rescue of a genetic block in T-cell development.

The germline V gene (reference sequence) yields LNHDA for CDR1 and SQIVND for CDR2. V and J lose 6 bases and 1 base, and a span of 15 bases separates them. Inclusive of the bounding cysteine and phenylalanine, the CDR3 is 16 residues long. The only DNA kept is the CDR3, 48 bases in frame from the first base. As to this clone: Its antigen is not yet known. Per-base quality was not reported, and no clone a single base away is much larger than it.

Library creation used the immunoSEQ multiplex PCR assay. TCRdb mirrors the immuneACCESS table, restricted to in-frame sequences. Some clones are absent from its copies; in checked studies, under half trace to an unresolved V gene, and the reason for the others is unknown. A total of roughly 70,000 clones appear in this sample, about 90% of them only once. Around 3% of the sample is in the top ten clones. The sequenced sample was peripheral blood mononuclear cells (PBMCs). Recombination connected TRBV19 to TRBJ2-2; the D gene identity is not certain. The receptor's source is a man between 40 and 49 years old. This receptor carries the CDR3 CASSTPRTGNTGELFF. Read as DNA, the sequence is TGTGCCAGTAGCACTCCCCGGACGGGGAACACCGGGGAGCTGTTTTTT.